This T cell receptor beta chain comes out of a study of T cell responses to AZD1222 COVID-19 vaccine. Points on this clone: Its target is not known.

Findings of the study overall: Donors were largely white British and mainly female; clonal diversity was possibly underestimated.

This CDR3 contains 12 residues. Deletions cut 9 bases from V and 4 bases from J, with 10 bases between. Data came from immunoSEQ multiplex PCR; TCRdb stores just in-frame clones and leaves some out. The data contain over 120,000 clones, roughly 91% of them singletons. The chain carries TRBV12-3 or TRBV12-4 and TRBJ2-4; D not resolved. This receptor was identified in an adult in good health. Sequencing was performed on peripheral blood, taken on day 0 of AZD1222 vaccination. In DNA form, the CDR3 reads TGTGCCAGTTGTCTAGGGAAAAACATTCAGTACTTC. Protein sequence: CASCLGKNIQYF.